This T cell receptor (beta chain) was retrieved from a study of identical twins. V gave up 2 bases and J gave up 6 bases, with 10 bases separating them. The CDR3 is 12 amino acids. Germline V CDR1 and CDR2: DFQATT, SNEGSKA (reference sequence). Note on this clonotype: No antigen is known for it.

Study results and caveats: Carriage of fewer insertions was seen in abundant cord blood beta clonotypes, whereas memory repertoires showed none.

Unique molecular identifiers were present on the cDNA, which also gained a universal primer site by template switching. TCRdb called the 5' RACE reads again in MiXCR, with one record for every CDR3 protein. The sample carries hundreds of thousands of distinct CDR3 sequences, over 8.5% recorded once. Another study also made use of these data, one on yellow fever vaccine responses in identical twins.

The rearrangement joins TRBV20-1 to TRBJ1-2; D remains unclear. The source material was PBMCs. The origin of this receptor is a woman aged 18-29 years in good health. CDR3 DNA sequence: TGCAGTGCTAGATTAAATCGGGATGGCTACACCTTC. It is translated as CSARLNRDGYTF.